A single sample gave rise to the 18 T cell receptor beta chains below, sequenced in a study of blood T cell repertoires in COVID-19. Here immunoSEQ multiplex PCR was the method, and the copy in TCRdb shows in-frame clones only, minus some. The table shows a few hundred thousand clones, with around 90% occurring only once. The sequencing input was peripheral blood. The receptors come from a young woman who had recovered from COVID-19.

The chain is built from TRBV5-1 and TRBJ1-1; 7 positions agree with TRBD1. The CDR3 extends over 18 amino acids. Germline assignment: CDR1 SGHRS and CDR2 YFSETQ. The ends lost 3 bases at V and 0 bases at J; junction bases unmatched: 14. CDR3 residues: CASSSGTASRDMNTEAFF. The CDR3 DNA reads as TGCGCCAGCAGCTCCGGGACAGCCTCTAGAGACATGAACACTGAAGCTTTCTTT.

This clone was recorded once. The chain carries TRBV2 and TRBJ1-2; D gene unclear. The V end was cut by 7 bases, the J end by 8 bases, with 11 bases between. The V gene's germline CDR1 is SNHLY and CDR2 FYNNEI. This CDR3 comprises 11 residues. The CDR3 region has the DNA TGTGCCAGCATAGCCGGCGGGGGCTACACCTTC. It translates to CASIAGGGYTF.

The genes are TRBV24-1 and TRBJ2-1; D is perhaps TRBD2 (5 bases). CDR3 length: 16 residues. Germline V lookup: CDR1 KGHDR, CDR2 SFDVKD. The germline V and J ends were trimmed by 4 bases and 0 bases, with 12 bases remaining between them. The CDR3 bases are TGTGCCACCAGTGACCGGACTCCCAGCTCCTACAATGAGCAGTTCTTC. Protein: CATSDRTPSSYNEQFF.

V is TRBV7-6 and J is TRBJ1-1; no definite D call. V lost 2 bases to trimming and J lost 0 bases, with 10 bases between them. Germline V gives CDR1 SGHVS, CDR2 FNYEAQ. This CDR3 comprises 15 residues. The CDR3 DNA reads TGTGCCAGCAGCTTACTTAGCCCGTTGAACACTGAAGCTTTCTTT. The encoded protein is CASSLLSPLNTEAFF.

This chain joins TRBV6-2 or TRBV6-3 and TRBJ2-1; TRBD2 matches at 11 bases. The V gene end was trimmed by 6 bases and the J gene end by 7 bases; junction bases not matched to a gene: 8. Germline assignment: CDR1 MNHEY and CDR2 SVGEGT. This CDR3 contains 15 residues. For the CDR3, the DNA is TGTGCCAGCAGCTTACTAGCGGGAGTAGGAAATGAGCAGTTCTTC. As protein: CASSLLAGVGNEQFF.

The chain has TRBV9 and TRBJ1-2; 8 bases match TRBD1. Germline loops: CDR1 SGDLS, CDR2 YYNGEE. This CDR3 contains 14 residues. J lost 2 bases, V lost 4 bases, and 4 bases had no gene match. Here the CDR3 DNA reads TGTGCCAGCAGCCCCCGGACAGGGAACTATGGCTACACCTTC. It specifies CASSPRTGNYGYTF.

This sequence joins TRBV7-8 and TRBJ2-3; TRBD2 matches 9 bases. Per the germline V gene, CDR1 is SGHVS and CDR2 is FQNEAQ. The CDR3 has 18 residues. V shed 0 bases, J shed 0 bases, and the junction held 7 bases outside the gene matches. As DNA, the CDR3 is TGTGCCAGCAGCTTAGCACTAGCGGGCGATACTAGCACAGATACGCAGTATTTT. It translates to CASSLALAGDTSTDTQYF.

The chain links TRBV7-3 to TRBJ2-2, with 8 bases that match TRBD2. The germline V gene encodes CDR1 SGHTA and CDR2 FQGTGA. J was trimmed by 6 bases and V by 1 base; bases with no gene match: 7. The CDR3 loop spans 16 amino acids. The CDR3 coding sequence is TGTGCCAGCAGCTTAAAAGAGTCAGCGGGAGCCGGGGAGCTGTTTTTT. It encodes CASSLKESAGAGELFF.

The V call is TRBV12-5, the J call TRBJ1-1; D remains ambiguous. Germline CDR1 reads LGHNT; CDR2 reads FRNRAP. The CDR3 has 14 residues. V lost 3 bases, J lost 3 bases, and 11 bases lay in between. The CDR3: CASGLRGSDTEAFF. The CDR3 nucleotides read TGTGCTAGTGGTTTAAGAGGTTCGGACACTGAAGCTTTCTTT.

The V and J genes are TRBV19 and TRBJ1-5; TRBD1 is a possible D gene (5 bases). V was pared by 3 bases and J by 5 bases, with 17 bases between. From germline, CDR1 is LNHDA and CDR2 SQIVND (reference sequence). This CDR3 is 16 amino acids long. CDR3 DNA: TGTGCCAGTAGTATCCCGACAGTGGTTAATTATCAGCCCCAGCATTTT. The encoded protein is CASSIPTVVNYQPQHF.

The chain recombines TRBV19 with TRBJ2-1, with 7 bases lining up with TRBD2. Trimming cost V 1 base and J 5 bases; bases outside gene matches: 8. The germline V gene has CDR1 LNHDA and CDR2 SQIVND (reference sequence). The CDR3 has 16 amino acids. CDR3 coding DNA: TGTGCCAGTAGTATAGGAGGGAGCGGGACGAACAATGAGCAGTTCTTC. Protein sequence: CASSIGGSGTNNEQFF.

The rearrangement joins TRBV6-5 to TRBJ2-7; maybe TRBD2 (7 bases). V was trimmed by 6 bases and J by 11 bases, leaving 17 bases between them. CDR3 length equals 12 residues. Germline V gene lookup returns CDR1 MNHEY and CDR2 SVGAGI. The chain's CDR3 is CASSLGGAVEYF. The CDR3 coding sequence is TGTGCCAGCAGCCTAGGGGGGGCGGTGGAGTACTTC.

The V gene is TRBV4-1, the J gene TRBJ2-1, with 12 positions matching TRBD2. Germline CDR1 is MGHRA and CDR2 is YSYEKL. V shed 1 base and J 3 bases; nucleotides not matched to a gene: 4. This CDR3 is built from 17 residues. In nucleotides, the CDR3 is TGCGCCAGCAGCCAAGGACTAGCGGGAGTTATCTACAATGAGCAGTTCTTC. Protein sequence: CASSQGLAGVIYNEQFF.

The chain couples TRBV6-5 to TRBJ2-1, with 11 nucleotides matching TRBD2. Trimming took 5 bases from V and 3 from J; bases not matched to a gene: 3. Germline assignment: CDR1 MNHEY and CDR2 SVGAGI. There are 15 residues in the CDR3. The CDR3 DNA is TGTGCCAGCAGTCACACTAGCGGGGGCTACAATGAGCAGTTCTTC. Translation: CASSHTSGGYNEQFF.

This clone turned up a few times. The rearrangement links TRBV2 to TRBJ2-7; 9 nucleotides match TRBD1. CDR3 length: 13 residues. Germline V CDR1 and CDR2: SNHLY, FYNNEI. V gave up 5 bases and J gave up 2 bases; unmatched junction bases: 1. The CDR3 nucleotides read TGTGCCAGCAGTCGGGACAGGGCCTACGAGCAGTACTTC. It encodes CASSRDRAYEQYF. The variable domain in full, completed from reference TRBV2 and TRBJ2-7, reads EPEVTQTPSHQVTQMGQEVILRCVPISNHLYFYWYRQILGQKVEFLVSFYNNEISEKSEIFDDQFSVERPDGSNFTLKIRSTKLEDSAMYFCASSRDRAYEQYFGPGTRLTVT.

The chain links TRBV7-6 to TRBJ1-2; 9 nucleotides agree with TRBD1. Per germline, CDR1 SGHVS and CDR2 FNYEAQ. V was pared by 4 bases and J by 6 bases, with 3 bases of the junction left unmatched. The CDR3 contains 13 residues. The CDR3 DNA is TGTGCCAGCAGCTGGGGGACAGGGAATGGCTACACCTTC. The encoded protein is CASSWGTGNGYTF.

This rearrangement joins TRBV7-3 to TRBJ2-3; D gene unclear. The germline V and J ends were trimmed by 5 bases and 0 bases, with 12 bases remaining between them. The CDR3 runs 15 residues. Germline values: CDR1 SGHTA, CDR2 FQGTGA. CDR3 sequence reads: CASSPRMTSTDTQYF. The CDR3, as DNA: TGTGCCAGCAGCCCCCGGATGACTAGCACAGATACGCAGTATTTT.

This clone was detected a few times. This chain uses TRBV27 with TRBJ1-1; D remains unclear. CDR3 size: 14 residues. The V end lost 2 bases, the J end lost 6 bases, and 13 bases lay between the germline ends. The germline V gene has CDR1 MNHEY and CDR2 SMNVEV (reference sequence). The DNA of the CDR3 is TGTGCCAGCAGTTTAGTCCTCGGGGTTGCTGAAGCTTTCTTT. Its translation is CASSLVLGVAEAFF.